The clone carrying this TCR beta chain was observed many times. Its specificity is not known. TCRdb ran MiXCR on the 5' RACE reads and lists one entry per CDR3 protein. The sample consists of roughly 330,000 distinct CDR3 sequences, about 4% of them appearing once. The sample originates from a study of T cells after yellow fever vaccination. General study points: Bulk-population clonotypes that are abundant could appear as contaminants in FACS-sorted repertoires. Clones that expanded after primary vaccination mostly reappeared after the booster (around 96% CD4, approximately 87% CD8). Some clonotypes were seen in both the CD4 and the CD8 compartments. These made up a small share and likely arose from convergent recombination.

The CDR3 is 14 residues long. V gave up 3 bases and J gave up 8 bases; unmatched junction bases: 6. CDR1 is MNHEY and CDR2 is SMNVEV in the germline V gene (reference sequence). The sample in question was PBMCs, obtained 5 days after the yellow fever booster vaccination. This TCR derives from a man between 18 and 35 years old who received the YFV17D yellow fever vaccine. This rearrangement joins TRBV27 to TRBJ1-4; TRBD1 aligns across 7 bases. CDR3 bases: TGTGCCAGCAGTTTCAGCAGGGGGGAGGAAAAACTGTTTTTT. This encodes CASSFSRGEEKLFF.